These T cell receptor beta chains were read from a single sample in a study of control samples from healthy donors and cancer patients. Some clones are missing from TCRdb's copy, which holds only in-frame ones; the method was immunoSEQ multiplex PCR. This sample has 150,000 or so clones, with around 88% found just once. The sequencing sample was made of blood. The source of these receptors is a man younger than 30 in good health. CDR3s include the opening cysteine and the closing phenylalanine or tryptophan. A D gene is named only where the DNA matches it firmly. Clone size is given for some rows only: seen once, a few or many times, or a class if the clone is expanded.

TRBJ2-7,.,.,TRBV5-1,TGCGCCAGCAGAGACCCAGGGGCCTACGAGCAGTACTTC,CASRDPGAYEQYF
TRBJ1-1,.,.,TRBV4-3,TGCGCCAGCAGCCAAGATCCCGGACGTGGGCAGCGAGGCACTGAAGCTTTCTTT,CASSQDPGRGQRGTEAFF
TRBJ1-3,.,.,TRBV6-5,TGTGCCAGCAGTTTTACCTCTGGAAACACCATATATTTT,CASSFTSGNTIYF
TRBJ1-1,.,.,TRBV27,TGTGCCAGCAGTTTATCCGTAGGGAACACTGAAGCTTTCTTT,CASSLSVGNTEAFF
TRBJ2-3,TRBD1,.,TRBV3-1/TRBV3-2,TGTGCCAGCAGCCGACAGGGGACAGATACGCAGTATTTT,CASSRQGTDTQYF
TRBJ2-5,.,.,TRBV19,TGTGCCAGTAGTATTTCCAGGGCACAAGAGACCCAGTACTTC,CASSISRAQETQYF
TRBJ2-1,TRBD1,once,TRBV19,TGTGCCAGTAGTGCTAACCGGGACAGGGCCTACAATGAGCAGTTCTTC,CASSANRDRAYNEQFF
TRBJ2-3,TRBD2,.,TRBV2,TGTGCCAGCAGGGCGACTAGCGGGGGGTCGGTTACGCAGTATTTT,CASRATSGGSVTQYF
TRBJ2-5,.,.,TRBV9,TGTGCCAGCAGCGTAGCCCAGCAAGAGACCCAGTACTTC,CASSVAQQETQYF
TRBJ1-2,TRBD1,once,TRBV9,TGTGCCAGCAGGGGGGACAGGGCGGAAGGCTACACCTTC,CASRGDRAEGYTF
TRBJ2-5,TRBD2,.,TRBV2,TGTGCCAGCAGTGAAGGAGTCCTAGCGGGGGGGCAAGAGACCCAGTACTTC,CASSEGVLAGGQETQYF
TRBJ2-3,TRBD2,.,TRBV7-2,TGTGCCAGCAGCTTATCCGGGGGGGCAAGCACAGATACGCAGTATTTT,CASSLSGGASTDTQYF
TRBJ2-4,TRBD1,.,TRBV29-1,TGCAGCGTTCGGACAGGGCCGGGCCCTGGCATTCAGTACTTC,CSVRTGPGPGIQYF
TRBJ1-5,TRBD1,.,TRBV28,TGTGCCAGCAGAGGACAGGGGAGACAGCCCCAGCATTTT,CASRGQGRQPQHF
TRBJ2-7,.,few,TRBV25-1,TGTGCCAGTGAGATGGGGCGGCACTCCTACGAGCAGTACTTC,CASEMGRHSYEQYF
TRBJ2-1,.,.,TRBV7-9,TGTGCCAGCAGCTTTTCGAGACCACAAGATGAGCAGTTCTTC,CASSFSRPQDEQFF
TRBJ2-5,.,.,TRBV7-2,TGTGCCAGCAGCCCAGAGCCCACTAGCCCCCAAGAGACCCAGTACTTC,CASSPEPTSPQETQYF
TRBJ2-3,TRBD2,few,TRBV19,TGTGCCAGTAGCGGGACTAGCGGGGGACACCCTAGCACAGATACGCAGTATTTT,CASSGTSGGHPSTDTQYF
TRBJ1-1,.,.,TRBV7-9,TGTGCCAGCAGCCCCTACGGGGTGAACACTGAAGCTTTCTTT,CASSPYGVNTEAFF
TRBJ1-2,.,.,TRBV21-1,TGTGCCAGCAGCAAAAAGCGCCACCTTTTTTTTGGCTACACCTTC,CASSKKRHLFFGYTF
TRBJ2-2,.,once,TRBV5-1,TGCGCCAGCAGCTTGGAAGGACGTGGCACCGGGGAGCTGTTTTTT,CASSLEGRGTGELFF
TRBJ1-6,TRBD1,.,TRBV4-2,TGTGCCAGCAGCCAAGAAAGGGACAGGAATTCACCCCTCCACTTT,CASSQERDRNSPLHF
TRBJ1-2,.,.,TRBV6-1,TGTGCCAGCAGTGAAGTTTTCAGAGACGGGGATGGCTACACCTTC,CASSEVFRDGDGYTF
TRBJ1-5,.,few,TRBV28,TGTGCCAGCAACTCGGGGGGATGGGGCAATCAGCCCCAGCATTTT,CASNSGGWGNQPQHF
TRBJ2-1,.,.,TRBV20-1,TGCAGTGCTAGTTCAGCCCCCACCAGGGGCTCCTACAATGAGCAGTTCTTC,CSASSAPTRGSYNEQFF
TRBJ1-1,.,.,TRBV28,TGTGCCAGCAGTTTAGATATGGTGGGAAAGAACACTGAAGCTTTCTTT,CASSLDMVGKNTEAFF
TRBJ1-2,.,.,TRBV2,TGTGCCAGCAGCCCGCCCGTTTATGGGAGCTACACCTTC,CASSPPVYGSYTF
TRBJ1-2,.,.,TRBV7-2,TGTGCCAGCAGCCGGGAGAACTATGGCTACACCTTC,CASSRENYGYTF
TRBJ1-1,.,.,TRBV4-1,TGCGCCAGCAGCCCCCTCCCTACCGGACAGCGAGCTTTCTTT,CASSPLPTGQRAFF
TRBJ2-2,.,.,TRBV3-1/TRBV3-2,TGTGCCAGCAGCCAAGTCGACAGCAACACCGGGGAGCTGTTTTTT,CASSQVDSNTGELFF
TRBJ1-5,TRBD1,.,TRBV5-1,TGCGCCAGAAACAGGGGGAATCAGCCCCAGCATTTT,CARNRGNQPQHF